These T cell receptor beta chains were read from a single sample in a study of neoadjuvant anti-PD-1 for oral cavity cancer. Sequenced by immunoSEQ multiplex PCR; TCRdb stores in-frame clones only, minus some. The sample contains fewer than 70,000 clones, roughly 80% of which appear only once. The specimen was PBMCs, collected before nivolumab (anti-PD-1) treatment. These receptors were taken from a person between 40 and 85 years old with oral cavity squamous cell carcinoma. CDR3s include the opening cysteine and the closing phenylalanine or tryptophan.

TRBV6-4	18	TRBJ1-2	CASSRVVGTRSETYGYTF
TRBV27	15	TRBJ1-1	CASSPSYRAYTEAFF
TRBV28	15	TRBJ1-3	CASSLAGQGANTIYF
TRBV19	17	TRBJ2-1	CASSNSRASGTYNEQFF
TRBV6-5	12	TRBJ1-1	CASSFGRTEAFF
TRBV2	13	TRBJ2-2	CASSGPNTGELFF
TRBV7-2	12	TRBJ1-6	CASSPPGSPLHF
TRBV5-1	14	TRBJ2-7	CASSPGRVPYEQYF
TRBV7-2	15	TRBJ1-6	CASSFGTAVNSPLHF
TRBV7-6	12	TRBJ2-5	CASSLHQETQYF
TRBV19	13	TRBJ2-3	CASSIPPTDTQYF
TRBV6-6	14	TRBJ1-2	CASSSDRVGYGYTF
TRBV11-2	19	TRBJ2-2	CASSPTQGTGRGNTGELFF
TRBV5-1	14	TRBJ2-1	CASSSIWGDNEQFF
TRBV6-1	13	TRBJ1-4	CASSGIHNEKLFF
TRBV5-1	15	TRBJ2-3	CASSPSDLTTDTQYF
TRBV4-2	15	TRBJ1-1	CASSQEDRLYPEAFF
TRBV6-6	14	TRBJ2-7	CASSPVGPKDEQYF
TRBV5-1	16	TRBJ1-3	CASSRGTGASGNTIYF
TRBV30	13	TRBJ2-7	CAWSKGVGSEQYF
TRBV11-2	13	TRBJ2-3	CASTLGVSNTQYF
TRBV19	12	TRBJ1-2	CASSLTGAGYTF
TRBV12-5	12	TRBJ2-5	CASGTRWETQYF
TRBV7-2	13	TRBJ2-7	CASSLGGGSEQYF
TRBV29-1	14	TRBJ1-4	CSVSKAGSNEKLFF
TRBV27	16	TRBJ1-4	CASQFGGTRSNEKLFF
TRBV6-1	15	TRBJ2-2	CASSEDGGNTGELFF
TRBV2	17	TRBJ2-4	CASSEPRGLGAKNIQYF
TRBV2	14	TRBJ1-6	CASSARERDSPLHF
TRBV19	18	TRBJ1-1	CASSIDGGKGWWNTEAFF
TRBV29-1	14	TRBJ2-3	CSVEGTRWGDTQYF
TRBV15	16	TRBJ1-4	CATSREGGGHGEKLFF
TRBV5-1	16	TRBJ2-2	CASSTSSGTTTGELFF
TRBV27	13	TRBJ2-7	CASRFLDSNEQYF
TRBV10-3	15	TRBJ2-1	CAISGKTSGKNEQFF
TRBV28	17	TRBJ1-5	CASIRALDPEGNQPQHF
TRBV6-1	14	TRBJ1-5	CASSEDRVRQPQHF
TRBV10-3	14	TRBJ1-5	CAISDRQNNQPQHF
TRBV30	14	TRBJ1-5	CAWDRDRGTGPQHF
TRBV11-2	18	TRBJ2-1	CASSSPFEAREGRDEQFF
TRBV2	15	TRBJ1-1	CASSELGGPTTEAFF
TRBV19	14	TRBJ1-5	CASIEGNSNQPQHF